This TCR beta chain derives from a study of neurological immune-mediated disorders. General observations from the study: The authors found no clinical or MRI feature associated with the multiple sclerosis repertoire cluster. TCR-beta repertoires seemed private in all groups, with no expanded CDR3 amino acid sequences shared.

The table lists this clonotype with many counts. Its matching antigen is unknown. Using its own MiXCR run on the 5' RACE reads, TCRdb lists one record per CDR3 protein. The sample has about 80,000 distinct CDR3 sequences; more than 5% are singletons. Germline V CDR1 and CDR2: DFQATT, SNEGSKA (reference sequence). The trim removed 1 base at V and 6 bases at J, leaving 13 bases unmatched. The CDR3 contains 16 residues. Time point of the sample: longitudinal time-point 2. The receptor was derived from a woman in her fifties or sixties with multiple sclerosis. The chain is built from TRBV20-1 and TRBJ2-7; 9 bases are a match to TRBD2. Sequenced: PBMCs. The DNA of the CDR3 is TGCAGTGCTAGAGGTTCTCGGGGGCAGCGGGGGGTCGAGCAGTACTTC. Translation: CSARGSRGQRGVEQYF.